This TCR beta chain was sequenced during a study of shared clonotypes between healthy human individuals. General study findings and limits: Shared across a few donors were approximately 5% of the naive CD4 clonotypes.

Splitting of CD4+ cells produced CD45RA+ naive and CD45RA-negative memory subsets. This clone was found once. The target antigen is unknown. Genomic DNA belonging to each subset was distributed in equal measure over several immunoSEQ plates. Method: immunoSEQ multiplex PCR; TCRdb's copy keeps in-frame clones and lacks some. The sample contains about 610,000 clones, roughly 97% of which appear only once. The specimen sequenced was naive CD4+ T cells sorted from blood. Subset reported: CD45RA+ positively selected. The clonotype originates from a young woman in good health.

In nucleotides, the CDR3 is TGCGCCAGCAGCTTAAACCCAACTAGCGGGGCGAACACCGGGGAGCTGTTTTTT. It yields the protein CASSLNPTSGANTGELFF. This rearrangement joins TRBV5-1 to TRBJ2-2; 10 nucleotides agree with TRBD2. The CDR3 has 18 residues. Germline CDR1 and CDR2: SGHRS and YFSETQ. With V trimmed by 2 bases and J by 0 bases, 7 bases remained unmatched.